This TCR beta chain was captured by sequencing in a study of blood T cell repertoires in COVID-19. In the study overall: COVID-19 samples collected from the United States, Italy and Spain covered acute and convalescent phases. The cDNA or gDNA used as material had been derived from T cells, B-cell-depleted T cells, or PBMCs.

Original processing methods: Amplified reference gene primers provided the basis for estimating nucleated cell counts. TCRdb's copy holds only in-frame clones and misses some; the assay was immunoSEQ multiplex PCR. V, J and clone size were drawn from that table, and D and trimming were deduced from the DNA. The sample contains some 49,000 clones, around four fifths of which appear only once. V gave up 6 bases and J gave up 6 bases; unmatched junction bases: 7. The CDR3 runs to 14 residues. Looked up from germline, CDR1 is MNHEY and CDR2 is SVGAGI. Sequencing was done on a sample of peripheral blood. The clonotype originates from a woman in her fifties or sixties with acute or convalescent COVID-19. The chain combines TRBV6-5 with TRBJ1-2; 10 nucleotides line up with TRBD1. The CDR3, as DNA: TGTGCCAGCAGCCCCAAGACAGGGGGCCATGGCTACACCTTC. It is translated as CASSPKTGGHGYTF.